The 18 T cell receptor beta chains listed next were all sequenced from one sample in a study of T cell repertoires in cytomegalovirus infection. MiXCR was run by TCRdb on the reads, yielding one entry per CDR3 protein. This table holds 650,000 to 850,000 distinct CDR3 sequences, 25% to 30% found once. These receptors' antigens are unknown. This sample comprised cultured CD8+ T cells from PBMCs, obtained from culture after CMV antigen stimulation. These receptor sequences come from a human donor in good health (CMV status not recorded). Some clones in this sample may be carry-over from other donors' samples.

The rearrangement joins TRBV12-3 or TRBV12-4 to TRBJ2-5; TRBD2 matches at 8 bases. The ends lost 1 base at V and 5 bases at J; junction bases unmatched: 9. CDR3 length equals 16 residues. DNA for the CDR3: TGTGCCAGCAGTTTAGGGGTCGGGGGGGCCGATGAGACCCAGTACTTC. Its translation: CASSLGVGGADETQYF.

This clonotype was detected many times. The chain carries TRBV7-2 and TRBJ1-1, with D perhaps TRBD1 (5 bases). The germline V gene encodes CDR1 SGHTA and CDR2 FQGNSA. V lost 2 bases to trimming and J lost 5 bases, with 21 bases between them. CDR3 length: 17 amino acids. As DNA, the CDR3 is TGTGCCAGCAGCTTATCCTCAGGGCTGGGAATGGGGACTGAAGCTTTCTTT. It yields the protein CASSLSSGLGMGTEAFF.

The J gene is TRBJ2-2, the V gene TRBV13; no clear D gene. Germline V gene data show CDR1 as PRHDT and CDR2 as FYEKMQ (reference sequence). The length of the CDR3 is 12 residues. With 6 bases removed from V and 5 bases from J, the gap between germline ends came to 7 bases. In DNA form, the CDR3 reads TGTGCCAGCAGGAGAGAGACCGGGGAGCTGTTTTTT. Translation gives CASRRETGELFF.

The sample holds many counts of this clonotype. The chain is built from TRBV6-2 or TRBV6-3 and TRBJ1-1; D is ambiguous. V shed 2 bases and J shed 1 base, with 5 bases lying between them. Germline V gives CDR1 MNHEY, CDR2 SVGEGT. CDR3 length: 13 residues. CDR3 protein: CASSYVANTEAFF. The DNA of the CDR3 is TGTGCCAGCAGTTACGTTGCGAACACTGAAGCTTTCTTT.

CDR3 DNA sequence: TGTGCCATCAACGATGAGGGGGGGAACACTGAAGCTTTCTTT. Residues: CAINDEGGNTEAFF. V and J are TRBV10-3 and TRBJ1-1; TRBD1 is a possible D gene (6 bases). The CDR3 covers 14 residues. Germline CDR1 is ENHRY and CDR2 is SYGVKD. Trimming took 7 bases from V and 1 from J, leaving 13 bases between them.

This clonotype was seen a few times. This chain links TRBV6-2 or TRBV6-3 with TRBJ2-3; the match to TRBD2 covers 9 bases. Germline loops: CDR1 MNHEY, CDR2 SVGEGT. V trimming: 5 bases; J trimming: 5 bases; junction bases outside the gene matches: 23. The CDR3 spans 20 residues. CDR3 DNA sequence: TGTGCCAGCAGTCTCACGGACTGTATAGCGGGGGCGCCCTTGGGAGATACGCAGTATTTT. It translates to CASSLTDCIAGAPLGDTQYF.

Of note for this clonotype: A much larger clone differs by one base, so this may be a read error. The chain joins TRBV7-6 to TRBJ2-1; 9 nucleotides align to TRBD1. The CDR3 runs to 17 residues. CDR1 and CDR2 from the germline V gene are SGHVS and FNYEAQ. This chain's CDR3 is CASSTQITGTGPNGQFF. In DNA form, the CDR3 reads TGTGCCAGCAGTACGCAAATTACCGGGACAGGGCCCAATGGGCAGTTCTTC.

The chain carries TRBV6-2 or TRBV6-3 and TRBJ2-1; tentative D call: TRBD2 (5 bases). The V and J ends lost 5 bases and 4 bases respectively, with 9 bases between them. This CDR3 spans 13 amino acids. Per the germline V gene, CDR1 is MNHEY and CDR2 is SVGEGT. The CDR3 here is CASSAGLYNEQFF. CDR3 bases: TGTGCCAGCAGTGCCGGACTTTACAATGAGCAGTTCTTC.

The chain joins TRBV7-4 to TRBJ1-1; 8 bases are shared with TRBD1. V lost 6 bases, J lost 4 bases, and 4 bases stayed unmatched. Germline CDR1 SGHVT, CDR2 SQSDAQ. The CDR3 sequence is 13 residues long. The CDR3 loop is CASRPTGGTEAFF. CDR3 coding DNA: TGTGCCAGCAGACCAACAGGGGGCACTGAAGCTTTCTTT.

The chain employs TRBV27 and TRBJ1-4; TRBD1 aligns across 8 bases. With V trimmed by 5 bases and J by 7 bases, 6 bases remained unmatched. Germline CDR1 MNHEY, CDR2 SMNVEV (reference sequence). The CDR3 totals 14 residues. CDR3 sequence reads: CASSHDRGREKLFF. The CDR3 nucleotides read TGTGCCAGCAGTCATGACAGGGGACGTGAAAAACTGTTTTTT. The variable domain in full, completed from reference TRBV27 and TRBJ1-4, reads EAQVTQNPRYLITVTGKKLTVTCSQNMNHEYMSWYRQDPGLGLRQIYYSMNVEVTDKGDVPEGYKVSRKEKRNFPLILESPSPNQTSLYFCASSHDRGREKLFFGSGTQLSVL.

The chain joins TRBV29-1 to TRBJ2-4; perhaps D is TRBD1 or TRBD2 (5 bases each). The germline gives CDR1 SQVTM, CDR2 ANQGSEA. V was pared by 6 bases and J by 0 bases, with 12 bases between. The CDR3 loop spans 14 amino acids. The CDR3, as DNA: TGCAGCGTCCATGGGGGAATAGCCAAAAACATTCAGTACTTC. Its translation: CSVHGGIAKNIQYF.

The genes are TRBV5-4 and TRBJ2-1; unclear D gene. V shed 2 bases and J shed 8 bases, with 11 bases lying between them. The CDR3 covers 13 residues. From germline, CDR1 is SGHNT and CDR2 YYREEE (reference sequence). CDR3 DNA: TGTGCCAGCAGCTTATGGGTTGCCGATGAGCAGTTCTTC. Residues: CASSLWVADEQFF.

The sample holds many counts of this clonotype. The chain joins TRBV7-6 to TRBJ2-2; weak D call: TRBD2 (6 bases). CDR1 and CDR2 from the germline V gene are SGHVS and FNYEAQ. Between the trimmed V and J ends, which lost 3 bases and 13 bases, there was a span of 15 bases. The CDR3 extends over 13 amino acids. The CDR3 protein is CASSFLGSEGLFF. For the CDR3, the DNA is TGTGCCAGCAGCTTTCTCGGGAGTGAAGGGCTGTTTTTT.

V gene TRBV7-9 combines with J gene TRBJ1-5; 8 bases agree with TRBD1. Per the germline V gene, CDR1 is SEHNR and CDR2 is FQNEAQ (reference sequence). This CDR3 is 16 amino acids long. V was clipped by 5 bases and J by 3 bases; unmatched bases: 9. The CDR3 DNA sequence: TGTGCCAGCAGCCGTACAGGGGGTAAGGCCAATCAGCCCCAGCATTTT. Protein: CASSRTGGKANQPQHF.

CDR3 loop: CASSQELADNEQFF. DNA of the CDR3: TGCGCCAGCAGCCAAGAGCTAGCCGACAATGAGCAGTTCTTC. The V call is TRBV4-1, the J call TRBJ2-1; possibly TRBD2 for D (5 bases). The CDR3 contains 14 residues. Germline assignment: CDR1 MGHRA and CDR2 YSYEKL. V was shortened by 0 bases and J by 5 bases, with 8 bases between the two germline ends.

The J gene is TRBJ1-5, the V gene TRBV15; D call uncertain. Trimming took off 5 bases at V and 5 bases at J, with 10 bases between the two ends. Germline V gene sequence: CDR1 LNHNV, CDR2 YYDKDF (reference sequence). The CDR3 runs 13 residues. The CDR3 nucleotides read TGTGCCACCAGCGTGTGGGAGGATCAGCCCCAGCATTTT. Its translation is CATSVWEDQPQHF.

The rearrangement links TRBV18 to TRBJ2-1; TRBD2 is a possible D gene (5 bases). The ends were cut back, 3 bases at V and 0 bases at J, with 12 bases in the middle. The CDR3 is 16 residues long. Germline V CDR1 and CDR2: KGHSH, LQKENI. CDR3 sequence: CASSPEKGGSYNEQFF. As DNA, the CDR3 is TGTGCCAGCTCACCGGAAAAAGGAGGCTCCTACAATGAGCAGTTCTTC.

This clonotype has a handful of counts. This chain connects TRBV7-6 to TRBJ2-6; D not resolved. There are 15 residues in the CDR3. Trimming shortened V by 2 bases and J by 3 bases, and 8 bases separated the two germline ends. The V gene's germline CDR1 is SGHVS and CDR2 FNYEAQ. As DNA, the CDR3 is TGTGCCAGCAGCTTACGCCAACTTGGGGCCAACGTCCTGACTTTC. This codes for CASSLRQLGANVLTF. The complete variable domain, with remaining parts taken from reference TRBV7-6 and TRBJ2-6, reads GAGVSQSPRYKVTKRGQDVALRCDPISGHVSLYWYRQALGQGPEFLTYFNYEAQQDKSGLPNDRFSAERPEGSISTLTIQRTEQRDSAMYRCASSLRQLGANVLTFGAGSRLTVL.